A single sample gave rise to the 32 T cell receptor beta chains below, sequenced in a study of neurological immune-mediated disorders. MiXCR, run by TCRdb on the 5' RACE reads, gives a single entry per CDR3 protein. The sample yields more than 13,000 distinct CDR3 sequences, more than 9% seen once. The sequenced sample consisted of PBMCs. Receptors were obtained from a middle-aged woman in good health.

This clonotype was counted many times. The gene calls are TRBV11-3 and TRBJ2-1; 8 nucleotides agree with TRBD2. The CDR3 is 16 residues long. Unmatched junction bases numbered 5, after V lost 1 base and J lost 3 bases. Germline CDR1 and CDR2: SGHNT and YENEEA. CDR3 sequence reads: CASSLGGTSVYNEQFF. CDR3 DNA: TGTGCCAGCAGCTTAGGCGGGACTAGTGTCTACAATGAGCAGTTCTTC.

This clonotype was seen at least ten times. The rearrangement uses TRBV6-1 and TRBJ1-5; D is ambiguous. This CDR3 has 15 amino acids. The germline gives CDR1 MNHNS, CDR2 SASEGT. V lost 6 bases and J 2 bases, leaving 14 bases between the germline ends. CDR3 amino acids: CASRWGNYGNQPQHF. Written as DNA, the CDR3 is TGTGCCAGCAGGTGGGGTAACTATGGCAATCAGCCCCAGCATTTT.

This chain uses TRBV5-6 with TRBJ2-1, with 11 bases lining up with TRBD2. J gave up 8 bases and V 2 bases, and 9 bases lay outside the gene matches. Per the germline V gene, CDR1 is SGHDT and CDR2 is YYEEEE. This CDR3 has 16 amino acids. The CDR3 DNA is TGTGCCAGCAGCTTATTAGCGGGAGGGTTTATGGATGAGCAGTTCTTC. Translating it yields CASSLLAGGFMDEQFF.

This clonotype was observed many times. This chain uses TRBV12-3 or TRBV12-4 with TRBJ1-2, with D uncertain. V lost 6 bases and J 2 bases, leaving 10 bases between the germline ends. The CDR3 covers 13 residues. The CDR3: CASSQYVNYGYTF. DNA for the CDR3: TGTGCCAGCAGCCAATATGTCAACTATGGCTACACCTTC.

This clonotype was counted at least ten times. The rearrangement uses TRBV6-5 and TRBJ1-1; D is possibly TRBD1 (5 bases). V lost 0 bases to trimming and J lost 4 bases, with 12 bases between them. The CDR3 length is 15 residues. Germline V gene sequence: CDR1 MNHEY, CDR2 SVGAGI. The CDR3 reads CASSYSRRVSTEAFF. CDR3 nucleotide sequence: TGTGCCAGCAGTTACTCCCGCAGGGTTAGCACTGAAGCTTTCTTT.

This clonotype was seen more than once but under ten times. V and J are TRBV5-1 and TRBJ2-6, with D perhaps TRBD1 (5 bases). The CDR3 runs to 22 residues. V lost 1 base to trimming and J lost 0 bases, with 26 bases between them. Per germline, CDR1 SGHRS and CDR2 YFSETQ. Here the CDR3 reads CASSLFYVGRVGPDSGANVLTF. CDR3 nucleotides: TGCGCCAGCAGCTTGTTTTATGTTGGGCGAGTGGGGCCCGACTCTGGGGCCAACGTCCTGACTTTC.

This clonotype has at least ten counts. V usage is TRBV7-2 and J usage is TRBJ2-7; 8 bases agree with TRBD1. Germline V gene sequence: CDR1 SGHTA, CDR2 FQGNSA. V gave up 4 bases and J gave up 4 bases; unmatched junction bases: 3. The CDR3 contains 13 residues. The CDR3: CASSSGGRYEQYF. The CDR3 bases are TGTGCCAGCAGCTCAGGGGGCCGTTACGAGCAGTACTTC.

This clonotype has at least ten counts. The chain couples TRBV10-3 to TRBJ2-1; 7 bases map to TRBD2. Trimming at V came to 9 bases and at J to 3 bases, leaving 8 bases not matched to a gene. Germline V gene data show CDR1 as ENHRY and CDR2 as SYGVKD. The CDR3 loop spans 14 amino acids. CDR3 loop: CAMSRGGSYNEQFF. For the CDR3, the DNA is TGTGCCATGTCCCGGGGCGGGAGCTACAATGAGCAGTTCTTC.

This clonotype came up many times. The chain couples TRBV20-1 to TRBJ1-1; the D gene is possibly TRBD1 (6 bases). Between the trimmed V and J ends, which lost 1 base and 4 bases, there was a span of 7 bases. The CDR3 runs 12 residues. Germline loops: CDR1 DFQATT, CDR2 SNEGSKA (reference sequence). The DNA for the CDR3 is TGCAGTGCTAGAGTGACAGGCACTGAAGCTTTCTTT. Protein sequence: CSARVTGTEAFF.

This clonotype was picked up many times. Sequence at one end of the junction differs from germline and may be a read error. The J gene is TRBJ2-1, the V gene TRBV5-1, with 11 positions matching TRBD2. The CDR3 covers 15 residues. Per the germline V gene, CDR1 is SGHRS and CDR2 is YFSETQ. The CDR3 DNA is TGCGCCAGCAGCCTCGGGACTAGCGGACCCCACGAGCGGTTCTTC. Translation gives CASSLGTSGPHERFF.

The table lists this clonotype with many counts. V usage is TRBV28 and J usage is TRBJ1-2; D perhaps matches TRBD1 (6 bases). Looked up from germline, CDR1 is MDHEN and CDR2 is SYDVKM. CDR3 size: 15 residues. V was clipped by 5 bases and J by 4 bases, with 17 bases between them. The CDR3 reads CASSLGGPLPYGYTF. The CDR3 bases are TGTGCCAGCAGTCTTGGGGGGCCCTTACCCTATGGCTACACCTTC.

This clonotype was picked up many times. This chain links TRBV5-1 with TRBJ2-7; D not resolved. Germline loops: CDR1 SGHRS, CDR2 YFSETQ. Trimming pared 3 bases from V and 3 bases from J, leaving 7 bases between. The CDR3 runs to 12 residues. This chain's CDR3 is CASSSTDYEQYF. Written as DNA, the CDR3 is TGCGCCAGCAGCTCTACGGACTACGAGCAGTACTTC.

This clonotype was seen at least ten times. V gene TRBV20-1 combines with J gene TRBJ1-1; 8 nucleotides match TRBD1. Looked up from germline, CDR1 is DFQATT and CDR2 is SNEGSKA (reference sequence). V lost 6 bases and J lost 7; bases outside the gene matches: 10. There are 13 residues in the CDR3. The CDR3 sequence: CSAPDQGAFEAFF. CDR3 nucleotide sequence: TGCAGTGCGCCGGACCAGGGGGCCTTTGAAGCTTTCTTT.

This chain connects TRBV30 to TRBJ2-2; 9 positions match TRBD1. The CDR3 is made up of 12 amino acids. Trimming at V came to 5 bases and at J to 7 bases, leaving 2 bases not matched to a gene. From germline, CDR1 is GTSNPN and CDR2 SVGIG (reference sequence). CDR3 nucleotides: TGTGCCTGGGGACAGGGGAACGGGGAGCTGTTTTTT. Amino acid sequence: CAWGQGNGELFF.

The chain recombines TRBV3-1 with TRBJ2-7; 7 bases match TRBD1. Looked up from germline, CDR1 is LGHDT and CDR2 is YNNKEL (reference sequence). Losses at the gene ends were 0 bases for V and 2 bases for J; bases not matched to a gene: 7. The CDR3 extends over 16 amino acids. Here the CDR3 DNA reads TGTGCCAGCAGCCAAGAAGGACAGGTGCTAACCTACGAGCAGTACTTC. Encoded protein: CASSQEGQVLTYEQYF.

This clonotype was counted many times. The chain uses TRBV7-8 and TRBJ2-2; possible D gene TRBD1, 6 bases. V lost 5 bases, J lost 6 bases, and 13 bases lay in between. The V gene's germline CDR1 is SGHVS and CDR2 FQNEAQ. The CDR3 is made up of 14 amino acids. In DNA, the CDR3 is TGTGCCAGCAGCGACAGGTTGCTTTCCGGGGAGCTGTTTTTT. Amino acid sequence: CASSDRLLSGELFF.

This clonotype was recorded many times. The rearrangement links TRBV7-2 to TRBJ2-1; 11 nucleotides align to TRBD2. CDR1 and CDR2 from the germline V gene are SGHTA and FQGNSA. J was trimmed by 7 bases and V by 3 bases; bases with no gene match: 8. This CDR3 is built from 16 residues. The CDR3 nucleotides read TGTGCCAGCAGCTTGGGCGGGACTAGCGGTACAAATGAGCAGTTCTTC. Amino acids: CASSLGGTSGTNEQFF.

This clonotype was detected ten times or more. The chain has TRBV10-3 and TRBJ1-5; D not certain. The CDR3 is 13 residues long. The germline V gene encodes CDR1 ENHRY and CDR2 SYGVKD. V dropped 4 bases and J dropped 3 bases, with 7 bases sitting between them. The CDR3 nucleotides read TGTGCCATCAGTGTCGCAGACAATCAGCCCCAGCATTTT. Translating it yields CAISVADNQPQHF.

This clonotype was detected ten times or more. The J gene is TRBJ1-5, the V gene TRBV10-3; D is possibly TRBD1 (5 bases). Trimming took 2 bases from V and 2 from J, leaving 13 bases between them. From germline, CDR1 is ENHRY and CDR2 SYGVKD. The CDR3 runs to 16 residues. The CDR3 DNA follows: TGTGCCATCAGTGAGGGCGGGGGGGGAGGCAATCAGCCCCAGCATTTT. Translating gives CAISEGGGGGNQPQHF.

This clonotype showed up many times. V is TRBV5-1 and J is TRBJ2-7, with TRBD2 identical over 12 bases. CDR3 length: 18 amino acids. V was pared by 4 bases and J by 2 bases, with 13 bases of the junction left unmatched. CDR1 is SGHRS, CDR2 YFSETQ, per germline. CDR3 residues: CASSARLAGEVDPYEQYF. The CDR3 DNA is TGCGCCAGCAGCGCCAGACTAGCGGGAGAGGTGGATCCCTACGAGCAGTACTTC.

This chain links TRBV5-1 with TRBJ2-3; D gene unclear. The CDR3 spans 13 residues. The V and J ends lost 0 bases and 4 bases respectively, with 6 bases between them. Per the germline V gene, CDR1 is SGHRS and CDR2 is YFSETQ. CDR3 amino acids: CASSLDRSDTQYF. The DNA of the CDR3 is TGCGCCAGCAGCTTGGACAGATCAGATACGCAGTATTTT.

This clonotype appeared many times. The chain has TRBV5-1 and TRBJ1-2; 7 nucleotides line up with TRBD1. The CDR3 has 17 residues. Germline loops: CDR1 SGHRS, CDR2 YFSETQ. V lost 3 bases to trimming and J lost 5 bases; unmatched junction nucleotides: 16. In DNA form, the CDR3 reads TGCGCCAGCAGCTGGGGGGTTCCGGGACAGCCTAGGTATGGCTACACCTTC. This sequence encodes CASSWGVPGQPRYGYTF.

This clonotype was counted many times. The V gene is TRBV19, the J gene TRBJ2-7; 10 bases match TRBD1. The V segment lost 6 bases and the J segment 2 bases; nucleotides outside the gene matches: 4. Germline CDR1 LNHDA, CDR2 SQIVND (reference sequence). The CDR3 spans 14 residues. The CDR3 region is CASRVGQGPYEQYF. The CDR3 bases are TGTGCCAGTAGAGTGGGACAGGGGCCCTACGAGCAGTACTTC.

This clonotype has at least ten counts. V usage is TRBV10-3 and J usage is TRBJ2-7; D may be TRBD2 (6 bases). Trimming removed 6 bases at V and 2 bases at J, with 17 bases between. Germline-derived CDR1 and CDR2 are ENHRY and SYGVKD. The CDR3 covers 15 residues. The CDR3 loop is CAISSRAGIPYEQYF. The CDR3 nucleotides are TGTGCCATCAGCTCCCGGGCGGGGATACCCTACGAGCAGTACTTC.

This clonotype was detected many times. CDR3 coding DNA: TGTGCCAGCAGTTTATCCCGCCGTGATGAGCAGTTCTTC. Amino acid sequence: CASSLSRRDEQFF. V is TRBV27 and J is TRBJ2-1; unclear D gene. The ends were cut back, 0 bases at V and 8 bases at J, with 8 bases in the middle. Per germline, CDR1 MNHEY and CDR2 SMNVEV (reference sequence). The CDR3 has 13 amino acids.

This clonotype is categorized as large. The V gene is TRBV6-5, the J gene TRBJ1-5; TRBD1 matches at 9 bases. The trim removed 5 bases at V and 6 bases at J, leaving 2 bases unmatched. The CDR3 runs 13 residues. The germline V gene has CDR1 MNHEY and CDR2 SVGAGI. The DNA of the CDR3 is TGTGCCAGCAGTGAACAGGGGGCTCAGCCCCAGCATTTT. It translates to CASSEQGAQPQHF.

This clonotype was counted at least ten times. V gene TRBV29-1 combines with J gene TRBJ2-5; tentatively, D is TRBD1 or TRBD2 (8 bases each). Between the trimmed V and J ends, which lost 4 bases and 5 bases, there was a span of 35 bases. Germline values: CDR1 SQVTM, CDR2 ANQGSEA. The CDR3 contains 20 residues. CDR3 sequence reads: CSVVFGTGVGTGGPWETQYF. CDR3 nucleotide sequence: TGCAGCGTTGTTTTCGGGACAGGAGTTGGAACGGGAGGGCCATGGGAGACCCAGTACTTC.

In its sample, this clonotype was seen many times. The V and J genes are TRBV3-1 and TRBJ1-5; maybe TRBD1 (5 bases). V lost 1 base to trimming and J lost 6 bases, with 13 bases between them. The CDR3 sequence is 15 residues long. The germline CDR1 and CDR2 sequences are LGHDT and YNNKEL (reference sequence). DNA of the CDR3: TGTGCCAGCAGCCAAGGGAGCAGGGCCGGTCAGCCCCAGCATTTT. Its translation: CASSQGSRAGQPQHF.

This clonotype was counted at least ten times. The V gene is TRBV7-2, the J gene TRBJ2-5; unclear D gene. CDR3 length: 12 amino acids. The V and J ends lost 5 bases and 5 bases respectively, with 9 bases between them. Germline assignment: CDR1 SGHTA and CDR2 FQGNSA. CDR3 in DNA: TGTGCCAGCAGCCTCCGACCCGAGACCCAGTACTTC. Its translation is CASSLRPETQYF.

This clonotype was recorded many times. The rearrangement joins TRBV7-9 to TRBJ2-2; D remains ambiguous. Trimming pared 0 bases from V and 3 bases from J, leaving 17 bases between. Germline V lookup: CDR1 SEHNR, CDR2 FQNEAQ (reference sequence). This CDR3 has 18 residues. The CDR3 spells CASSLAGRTLRYTGELFF. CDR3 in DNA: TGTGCCAGCAGCTTAGCGGGCAGAACTCTCCGATACACCGGGGAGCTGTTTTTT. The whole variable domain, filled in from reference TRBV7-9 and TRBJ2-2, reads DTGVSQNPRHKITKRGQNVTFRCDPISEHNRLYWYRQTLGQGPEFLTYFQNEAQLEKSRLLSDRFSAERPKGSFSTLEIQRTEQGDSAMYLCASSLAGRTLRYTGELFFGEGSRLTVL.

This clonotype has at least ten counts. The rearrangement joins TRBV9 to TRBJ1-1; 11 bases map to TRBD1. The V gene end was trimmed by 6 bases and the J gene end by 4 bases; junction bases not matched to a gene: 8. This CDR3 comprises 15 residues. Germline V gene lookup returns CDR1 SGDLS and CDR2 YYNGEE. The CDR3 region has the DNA TGTGCCAGCACCGGACAGGGGGCGGGAGGCACTGAAGCTTTCTTT. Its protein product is CASTGQGAGGTEAFF.

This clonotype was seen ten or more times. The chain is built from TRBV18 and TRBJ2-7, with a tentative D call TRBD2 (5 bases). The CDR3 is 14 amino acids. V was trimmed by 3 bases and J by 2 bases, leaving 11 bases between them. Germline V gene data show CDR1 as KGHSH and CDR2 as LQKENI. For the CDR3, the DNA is TGTGCCAGCTCACCTAAGGGAGTCGCCTACGAGCAGTACTTC. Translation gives CASSPKGVAYEQYF.